The clone carrying this T cell receptor (beta chain) was seen more than once but under ten times. What it recognizes is unknown. The CDR3 is made up of 12 amino acids. Germline CDR1 MNHEY, CDR2 SVGEGT. Trimming removed 6 bases at V and 12 bases at J, with 17 bases between. TCRdb ran MiXCR on the 5' RACE reads and lists one entry per CDR3 protein. The profile shows 450,000 to 650,000 distinct CDR3 sequences, around 9.6% of them singletons. This sample stems from a study of identical twins. Study outcomes and limitations: Models predicted too little out-of-frame TCR alpha sharing in monozygotic twins. Reduced insertions were recorded for abundant cord blood beta clonotypes, with no such pattern in memory repertoires. The study based its conclusions on cross-sectional statistical analysis and did not follow the same donors.

Separately, the same data were catalogued under a study of yellow fever vaccine responses in identical twins. That work contributes: It has been reported that, in twins, the vaccine T cell response seemed partly convergent and partly personalized.

The specimen sequenced was PBMCs. The clonotype comes from a woman in her late teens or twenties in good health. V is TRBV6-2 or TRBV6-3 and J is TRBJ1-1; D perhaps matches TRBD1 (5 bases). CDR3 coding DNA: TGTGCCAGCAGGGAACTCCGGGACTTTACTTTCTTT. Translating gives CASRELRDFTFF.